Listed below are T cell receptor beta chains from one sample, sequenced in a study of T-cell reconstitution after alpha-beta-depleted transplantation in children. TCRdb called the PCR reads again in MiXCR, with one record for every CDR3 protein. Of about 490,000 distinct CDR3 sequences detected, 8% to 11% appear once; the ten largest clones hold roughly 2%. Sequenced material: PBMCs, taken before TCRalphabeta/CD19-depleted stem cell transplant. The receptors originated from a child aged 2-15 years with inherited bone marrow failure, due to receive a stem cell transplant. CDR3s include the opening cysteine and the closing phenylalanine or tryptophan. A D gene is named only where the DNA matches it firmly. A row's size may be missing; if present it is once, few, many or a size class.

J gene: TRBJ2-5
D gene: -
clone size: many
V gene: TRBV12-3/TRBV12-4
CDR3 DNA: TGTGCCAGCAGTCCACAGGTTTCCTTCGGGGAGACCCAGTACTTC
CDR3 protein: CASSPQVSFGETQYF

J gene: TRBJ1-1
D gene: TRBD1
clone size: many
V gene: TRBV6-1
CDR3 DNA: TGTGCCAGCAGCTGGACAGGGAAGACTGAAGCTTTCTTT
CDR3 protein: CASSWTGKTEAFF

J gene: TRBJ1-1
D gene: TRBD1
clone size: many
V gene: TRBV7-6
CDR3 DNA: TGTGCCAGCAGCGCCGGACAGGGGAAAACTGAAGCTTTCTTT
CDR3 protein: CASSAGQGKTEAFF

J gene: TRBJ2-5
D gene: -
clone size: many
V gene: TRBV12-5
CDR3 DNA: TGTGCTAGTGGTTTGGTACCAGGGGAAGAGACCCAGTACTTC
CDR3 protein: CASGLVPGEETQYF

J gene: TRBJ2-7
D gene: TRBD1
clone size: -
V gene: TRBV12-3/TRBV12-4
CDR3 DNA: TGTGCCAGCAGCTCTAGGGGACAGGGGTCTGGGGAGCAGTACTTC
CDR3 protein: CASSSRGQGSGEQYF

J gene: TRBJ2-3
D gene: TRBD1
clone size: many
V gene: TRBV6-1
CDR3 DNA: TGTGCCAGCAGTGGGTGGGGGCCGGTAGGTTTTCAGGGGGATAGCACAGATACGCAGTATTTT
CDR3 protein: CASSGWGPVGFQGDSTDTQYF

J gene: TRBJ2-6
D gene: TRBD1
clone size: -
V gene: TRBV20-1
CDR3 DNA: TGCAGTGCTATGGACAGGGATTACTCTGGGGCCAACGTCCTGACTTTC
CDR3 protein: CSAMDRDYSGANVLTF

J gene: TRBJ2-1
D gene: -
clone size: many
V gene: TRBV12-3/TRBV12-4
CDR3 DNA: TGTGCCAGCAGGGGGAGGAGCACCTACAATGAGCAGTTCTTC
CDR3 protein: CASRGRSTYNEQFF

J gene: TRBJ2-5
D gene: TRBD2
clone size: few
V gene: TRBV12-3/TRBV12-4
CDR3 DNA: TGTGCCAGCAGTTTCGGACTAGTAAAAGAGACCCAGTACTTC
CDR3 protein: CASSFGLVKETQYF

J gene: TRBJ1-1
D gene: -
clone size: once
V gene: TRBV30
CDR3 DNA: TGTGCCTGGATTCCCCTTGGGGCGGGGAACACTGAAGCTTTCTTT
CDR3 protein: CAWIPLGAGNTEAFF

J gene: TRBJ1-1
D gene: TRBD1
clone size: few
V gene: TRBV20-1
CDR3 DNA: TGCAGTGCTACAGGGACAGGGGGAGGGATGGGCACTGAAGCTTTCTTT
CDR3 protein: CSATGTGGGMGTEAFF

J gene: TRBJ2-4
D gene: TRBD1
clone size: many
V gene: TRBV20-1
CDR3 DNA: TGCAGTGCCCCGGGGACAGTTAAAAACATTCAGTACTTC
CDR3 protein: CSAPGTVKNIQYF

J gene: TRBJ2-1
D gene: -
clone size: -
V gene: TRBV9
CDR3 DNA: TGTGCCAGCAGCCCCCGACTAGTGGGTTCCTACAATGAGCAGTTCTTC
CDR3 protein: CASSPRLVGSYNEQFF

J gene: TRBJ1-2
D gene: TRBD1
clone size: -
V gene: TRBV4-1
CDR3 DNA: TGCGCCAGCAGCCAAGATCGGGGACAGCGGAACTATGGCTACACCTTC
CDR3 protein: CASSQDRGQRNYGYTF

J gene: TRBJ2-1
D gene: TRBD2
clone size: many
V gene: TRBV20-1
CDR3 DNA: TGCAGTGCTAGGGTCGGTAGCGGGGTCTACAATGAGCAGTTCTTC
CDR3 protein: CSARVGSGVYNEQFF

J gene: TRBJ2-7
D gene: TRBD2
clone size: many
V gene: TRBV7-8
CDR3 DNA: TGTGCCAGCAGCACACGGGACTACAGCTACGAGCAGTACTTC
CDR3 protein: CASSTRDYSYEQYF

J gene: TRBJ2-2
D gene: TRBD1
clone size: few
V gene: TRBV12-3/TRBV12-4
CDR3 DNA: TGTGCCAGCGACAAGGGCGACAGGGACACCGGGGAGCTGTTTTTT
CDR3 protein: CASDKGDRDTGELFF

J gene: TRBJ2-5
D gene: -
clone size: many
V gene: TRBV11-2
CDR3 DNA: TGTGCCAGCACCCAGGGGTTGGTAGAAGAGACCCAGTACTTC
CDR3 protein: CASTQGLVEETQYF

J gene: TRBJ1-2
D gene: TRBD1
clone size: few
V gene: TRBV7-9
CDR3 DNA: TGTGCCAGCAGCTTAGCGGAGGGGGCCGGCTATGGCTACACCTTC
CDR3 protein: CASSLAEGAGYGYTF

J gene: TRBJ2-2
D gene: -
clone size: many
V gene: TRBV7-9
CDR3 DNA: TGTGCCAGCAGCTGGCAGGAGATCGGGGAGCTGTTTTTT
CDR3 protein: CASSWQEIGELFF

J gene: TRBJ1-2
D gene: -
clone size: -
V gene: TRBV21-1
CDR3 DNA: TGTGCCAGCAGCAAAACCGGGACAGTAACCATTATTATCTATGGCTACACCTTC
CDR3 protein: CASSKTGTVTIIIYGYTF

J gene: TRBJ1-2
D gene: TRBD1
clone size: few
V gene: TRBV20-1
CDR3 DNA: TGCAGTGCCCGGGACAGACTTTTATATGGCTACACCTTC
CDR3 protein: CSARDRLLYGYTF

J gene: TRBJ2-3
D gene: -
clone size: many
V gene: TRBV5-1
CDR3 DNA: TGCGCCAGCAGCCAAGGACAGACAGATACGCAGTATTTT
CDR3 protein: CASSQGQTDTQYF

J gene: TRBJ1-1
D gene: -
clone size: -
V gene: TRBV11-2
CDR3 DNA: TGTGCCAGCAGTCACACGGGGGTCGTCCGGAACACTGAAGCTTTCTTT
CDR3 protein: CASSHTGVVRNTEAFF

J gene: TRBJ2-7
D gene: TRBD2
clone size: few
V gene: TRBV18
CDR3 DNA: TGTGCCAGCTCACCGATCTCTAGCGGGAACGGCGAGCAGTACTTC
CDR3 protein: CASSPISSGNGEQYF

J gene: TRBJ2-1
D gene: TRBD2
clone size: few
V gene: TRBV4-2
CDR3 DNA: TGTGCCAGCAGCCAACTACTAGCGGGAGACGACAATGAGCAGTTCTTC
CDR3 protein: CASSQLLAGDDNEQFF

J gene: TRBJ1-5
D gene: -
clone size: few
V gene: TRBV5-1
CDR3 DNA: TGCGCCAGCAGCTTATGGGAGGGGATTCAGCCCCAGCATTTT
CDR3 protein: CASSLWEGIQPQHF

J gene: TRBJ1-3
D gene: -
clone size: many
V gene: TRBV4-1
CDR3 DNA: TGCGCCAGCAGCCGAGGACTTCTCTCTGGAAACACCATATATTTT
CDR3 protein: CASSRGLLSGNTIYF

J gene: TRBJ2-2
D gene: -
clone size: many
V gene: TRBV10-1
CDR3 DNA: TGCGCCAGCAGGCCCCTAGCGACTACCCTACTAAAGACCGGGGAGCTGTTTTTT
CDR3 protein: CASRPLATTLLKTGELFF

J gene: TRBJ2-7
D gene: -
clone size: many
V gene: TRBV5-1
CDR3 DNA: TGCGCCAGCAGCTTGGCGAGAGGGGAGCCCTACGAGCAGTACTTC
CDR3 protein: CASSLARGEPYEQYF

J gene: TRBJ2-2
D gene: -
clone size: many
V gene: TRBV28
CDR3 DNA: TGTGCCAGCAATGGTTGGCGAGGAGAGGACACCGGGGAGCTGTTTTTT
CDR3 protein: CASNGWRGEDTGELFF

J gene: TRBJ1-5
D gene: TRBD1
clone size: many
V gene: TRBV30
CDR3 DNA: TGTGCCTGGACGGGCAGGGGGCAATTCGGCAATCAGCCCCAGCATTTT
CDR3 protein: CAWTGRGQFGNQPQHF

J gene: TRBJ2-7
D gene: TRBD1
clone size: many
V gene: TRBV12-3/TRBV12-4
CDR3 DNA: TGTGCCAGCAGCCCAGGGACAGTTGGCTACGAGCAGTACTTC
CDR3 protein: CASSPGTVGYEQYF

J gene: TRBJ2-2
D gene: -
clone size: many
V gene: TRBV7-9
CDR3 DNA: TGTGCCAGCAGCTGGGGGCCGGTGGGCACCGGGGAGCTGTTTTTT
CDR3 protein: CASSWGPVGTGELFF

J gene: TRBJ1-5
D gene: -
clone size: -
V gene: TRBV20-1
CDR3 DNA: TGCAGTGCCCCTCCGGGGGCCGGTCAGCCCCAGCATTTT
CDR3 protein: CSAPPGAGQPQHF

J gene: TRBJ2-7
D gene: -
clone size: many
V gene: TRBV5-6
CDR3 DNA: TGTGCCAGCAGCTTGGGTCTAGCGAGCTCCTACGAGCAGTACTTC
CDR3 protein: CASSLGLASSYEQYF

J gene: TRBJ2-7
D gene: TRBD1
clone size: many
V gene: TRBV12-3/TRBV12-4
CDR3 DNA: TGTGCCAGCAGCCCCACAGGGGTCGAGGACGAGCAGTACTTC
CDR3 protein: CASSPTGVEDEQYF

J gene: TRBJ2-1
D gene: TRBD2
clone size: few
V gene: TRBV11-2
CDR3 DNA: TGTGCCAGCAGCCCCCGACTAGCGGGAGATGTTGAGAATGAGCAGTTCTTC
CDR3 protein: CASSPRLAGDVENEQFF

J gene: TRBJ1-5
D gene: -
clone size: many
V gene: TRBV7-9
CDR3 DNA: TGTGCCAGCAGCTTAAGGGGCAAGCAGCCCCAGCATTTT
CDR3 protein: CASSLRGKQPQHF

J gene: TRBJ2-7
D gene: TRBD2
clone size: many
V gene: TRBV2
CDR3 DNA: TGTGCCGTTAGCGGGAGGGACTACGAGCAGTACTTC
CDR3 protein: CAVSGRDYEQYF

J gene: TRBJ2-7
D gene: -
clone size: many
V gene: TRBV27
CDR3 DNA: TGTGCCAGCAGTAAGGGTAATTCCTACGAGCAGTACTTC
CDR3 protein: CASSKGNSYEQYF

J gene: TRBJ2-5
D gene: TRBD1
clone size: many
V gene: TRBV29-1
CDR3 DNA: TGCAGCGTTGTGGGGACAGAAGAGACCCAGTACTTC
CDR3 protein: CSVVGTEETQYF

J gene: TRBJ2-6
D gene: -
clone size: -
V gene: TRBV23-1
CDR3 DNA: TGCGCCAGCAGTCAAGTTTCCGGGCCAAACTCTGGGGCCAACGTCCTGACTTTC
CDR3 protein: CASSQVSGPNSGANVLTF

J gene: TRBJ2-2
D gene: TRBD2
clone size: many
V gene: TRBV3-1
CDR3 DNA: TGTGCCAGCAGCCCGTGGAAATCAAGAGCGGGAGGGCCGGGGGAGCTGTTTTTT
CDR3 protein: CASSPWKSRAGGPGELFF

J gene: TRBJ2-7
D gene: -
clone size: many
V gene: TRBV7-9
CDR3 DNA: TGTGCCAGCTCGTTGGCCGGGGTGAAATACGAGCAGTACTTC
CDR3 protein: CASSLAGVKYEQYF

J gene: TRBJ1-1
D gene: TRBD1
clone size: -
V gene: TRBV2
CDR3 DNA: TGTGCCAGCAGTCACACACCGACAGGGGGCCTTACTGAAGCTTTCTTT
CDR3 protein: CASSHTPTGGLTEAFF

J gene: TRBJ2-5
D gene: -
clone size: many
V gene: TRBV11-2
CDR3 DNA: TGTGCCAGCAGCCCCGGGCGGGTAGAGACCCAGTACTTC
CDR3 protein: CASSPGRVETQYF

J gene: TRBJ2-7
D gene: TRBD2
clone size: many
V gene: TRBV4-3
CDR3 DNA: TGCGCCAGCAGCCAAGGTAGACTAGCTGGTGAGCAGTACTTC
CDR3 protein: CASSQGRLAGEQYF

J gene: TRBJ1-6
D gene: -
clone size: many
V gene: TRBV27
CDR3 DNA: TGTGCCAGCAGGCCATTACAGGGTGGGCAGTCACCCCTCCACTTT
CDR3 protein: CASRPLQGGQSPLHF

J gene: TRBJ2-4
D gene: TRBD1
clone size: few
V gene: TRBV28
CDR3 DNA: TGTGCCAGCAGTTTAGGGGGACAGGGGGCGGACATTCAGTACTTC
CDR3 protein: CASSLGGQGADIQYF

J gene: TRBJ1-1
D gene: -
clone size: many
V gene: TRBV28
CDR3 DNA: TGTGCCGCCGGAGTGAACACTGAAGCTTTCTTT
CDR3 protein: CAAGVNTEAFF